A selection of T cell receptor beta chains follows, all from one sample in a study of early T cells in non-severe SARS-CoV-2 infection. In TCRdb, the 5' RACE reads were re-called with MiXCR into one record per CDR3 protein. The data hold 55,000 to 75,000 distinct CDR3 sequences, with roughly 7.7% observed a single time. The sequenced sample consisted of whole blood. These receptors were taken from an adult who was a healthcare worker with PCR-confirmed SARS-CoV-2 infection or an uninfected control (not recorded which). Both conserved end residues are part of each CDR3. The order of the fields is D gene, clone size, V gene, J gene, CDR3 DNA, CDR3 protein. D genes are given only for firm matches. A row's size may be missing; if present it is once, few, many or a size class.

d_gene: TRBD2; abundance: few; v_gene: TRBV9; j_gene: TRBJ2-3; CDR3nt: TGTGCCAGCAGCCCTTTCGAGGTTGGCGGGAGGGAGGAAGTGAGCACAGATACGCAGTATTTT; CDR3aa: CASSPFEVGGREEVSTDTQYF
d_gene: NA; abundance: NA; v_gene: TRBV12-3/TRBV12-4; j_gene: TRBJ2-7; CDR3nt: TGTGCCAGCAGTCTGACTAGGTACGAGCAGTACTTC; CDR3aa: CASSLTRYEQYF
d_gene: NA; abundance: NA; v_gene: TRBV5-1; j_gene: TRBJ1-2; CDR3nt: TGCGCCAGCAGCCAAGACACGTGGGCAGGGGGCTACACCTTC; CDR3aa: CASSQDTWAGGYTF
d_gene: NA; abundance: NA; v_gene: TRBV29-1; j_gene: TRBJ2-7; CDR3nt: TGCAGCGTGGAACTGGAGAGCTCCTACGAGCAGTACTTC; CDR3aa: CSVELESSYEQYF
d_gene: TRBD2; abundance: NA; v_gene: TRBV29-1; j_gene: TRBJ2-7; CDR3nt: TGCAGCGGGGGAGGGCCCTCTTCCTACGAGCAGTACTTC; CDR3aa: CSGGGPSSYEQYF
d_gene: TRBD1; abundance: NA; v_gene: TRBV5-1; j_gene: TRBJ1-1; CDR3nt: TGCGCCAGCAGCAACCAGGGGGCTCTTGAAGCTTTCTTT; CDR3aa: CASSNQGALEAFF
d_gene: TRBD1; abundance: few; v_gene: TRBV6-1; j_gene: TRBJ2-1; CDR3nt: TGTGCCAGCAGACCGGGGACAGGGGACTACAATGAGCAGTTCTTC; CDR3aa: CASRPGTGDYNEQFF
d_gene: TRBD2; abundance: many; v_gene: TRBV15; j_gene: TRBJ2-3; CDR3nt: TGTGCCACCAGGGCCGGGAGGGTTACAGATACGCAGTATTTT; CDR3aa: CATRAGRVTDTQYF
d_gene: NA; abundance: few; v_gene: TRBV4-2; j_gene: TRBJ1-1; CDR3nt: TGTGCCACCGGGGGCGCGGGTACTGAAGCTTTCTTT; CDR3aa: CATGGAGTEAFF
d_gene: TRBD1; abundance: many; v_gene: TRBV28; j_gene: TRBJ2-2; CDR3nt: TGTGCCAGCAGTAAGGGACAGAGGGCCGTTTACACCGGGGAGCTGTTTTTT; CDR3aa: CASSKGQRAVYTGELFF
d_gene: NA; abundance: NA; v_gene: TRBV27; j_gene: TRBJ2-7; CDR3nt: TGTGCCAGCAGTTTAGGGTACGGTACCTACGAGCAGTACTTC; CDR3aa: CASSLGYGTYEQYF
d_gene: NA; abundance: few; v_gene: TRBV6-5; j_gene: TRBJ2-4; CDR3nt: TGTGCCAGCAGTACACAAGGGACGGAAAACATTCAGTACTTC; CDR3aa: CASSTQGTENIQYF
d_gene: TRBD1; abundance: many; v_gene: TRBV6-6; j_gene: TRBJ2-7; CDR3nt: TGTGCCAGCAGTGCCCCGGGACAGAGGTTCGAGCAGTACTTC; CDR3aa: CASSAPGQRFEQYF
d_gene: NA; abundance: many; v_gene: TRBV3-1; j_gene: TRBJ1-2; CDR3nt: TGTGCCAGCAGCCTTCAACAGGGTTCTCGCTACACCTTC; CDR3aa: CASSLQQGSRYTF
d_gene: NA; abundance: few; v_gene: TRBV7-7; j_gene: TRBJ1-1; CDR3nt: TGTGCCAGCAGCTTAACCAGGAACACTGAAGCTTTCTTT; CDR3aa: CASSLTRNTEAFF
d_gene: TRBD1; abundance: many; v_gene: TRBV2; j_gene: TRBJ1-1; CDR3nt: TGTGCCAGCAGTCTTACAGGGGGCTACACTGAAGCTTTCTTT; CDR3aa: CASSLTGGYTEAFF
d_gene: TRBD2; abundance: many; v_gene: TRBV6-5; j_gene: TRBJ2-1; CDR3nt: TGTGCCAGCAGTCGATCGGGCGGGAGCCACAATGAGCAGTTCTTC; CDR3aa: CASSRSGGSHNEQFF
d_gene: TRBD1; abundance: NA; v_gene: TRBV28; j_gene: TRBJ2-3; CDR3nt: TGTGCCAGCCGACAGGGGGGGAGCACAGATACGCAGTATTTT; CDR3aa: CASRQGGSTDTQYF
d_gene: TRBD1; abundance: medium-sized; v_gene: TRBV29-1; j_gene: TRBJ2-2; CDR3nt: TGCAGCGTTGAGGGACAGGGTGAAACCGGGGAGCTGTTTTTT; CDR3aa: CSVEGQGETGELFF
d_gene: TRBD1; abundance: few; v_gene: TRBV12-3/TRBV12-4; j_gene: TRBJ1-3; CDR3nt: TGTGCCAGCACCCCGACAGGGGCCCCTCTTGGAAACACCATATATTTT; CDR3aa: CASTPTGAPLGNTIYF
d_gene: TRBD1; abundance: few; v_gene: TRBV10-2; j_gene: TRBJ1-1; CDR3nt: TGCGCCACCCGGGACAGCCTTGAAGCTTTCTTT; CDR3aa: CATRDSLEAFF
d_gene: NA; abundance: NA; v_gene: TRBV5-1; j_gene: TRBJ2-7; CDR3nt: TGCGCCAGCAGCCAAACCACCTACGAGCAGTACTTC; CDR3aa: CASSQTTYEQYF
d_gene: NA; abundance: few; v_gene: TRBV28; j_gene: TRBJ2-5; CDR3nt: TGTGCCAGCAGCCCAACGGGACTTGGGGCAAAAGAGACCCAGTACTTC; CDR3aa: CASSPTGLGAKETQYF
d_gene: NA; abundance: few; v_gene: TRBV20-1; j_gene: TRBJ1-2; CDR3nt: TGCAGTGCTAGAGTAGGCGGAGAGGTCGTAAGCTACACCTTC; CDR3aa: CSARVGGEVVSYTF
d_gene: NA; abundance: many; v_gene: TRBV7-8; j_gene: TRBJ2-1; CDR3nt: TGTGCCAGCAGCTTGGGGGGACAGACCAATGAGCAGTTCTTC; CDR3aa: CASSLGGQTNEQFF
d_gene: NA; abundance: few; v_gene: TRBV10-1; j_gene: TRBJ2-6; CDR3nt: TGCGCCCTTCAGGTTTCTCGTAACTCTGGGGCCAACGTCCTGACTTTC; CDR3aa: CALQVSRNSGANVLTF
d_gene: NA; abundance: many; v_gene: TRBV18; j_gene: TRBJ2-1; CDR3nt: TGTGCCAGCTCACTACCGACAGGACGGGTTGTGCAGTTCTTC; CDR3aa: CASSLPTGRVVQFF
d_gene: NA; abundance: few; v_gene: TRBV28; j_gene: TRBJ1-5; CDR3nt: TGTGCCAGCAGTTTGGAGGGTTGGAATCAGCCCCAGCATTTT; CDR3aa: CASSLEGWNQPQHF
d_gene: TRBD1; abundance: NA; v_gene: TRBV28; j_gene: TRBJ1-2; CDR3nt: TGTGCCAGCAGGATCCAGGGGGAATATGGCTACACCTTC; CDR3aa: CASRIQGEYGYTF
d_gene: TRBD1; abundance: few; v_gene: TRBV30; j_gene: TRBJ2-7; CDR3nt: TGTGCCTGGAGCTTCAGGGGGCTATACGAGCAGTACTTC; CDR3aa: CAWSFRGLYEQYF
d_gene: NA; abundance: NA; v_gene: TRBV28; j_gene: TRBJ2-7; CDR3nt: TGTGCCAGCAGTTTATATCCCGCCCCGAGAGAGGGGGAATACGAGCAGTACTTC; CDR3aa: CASSLYPAPREGEYEQYF
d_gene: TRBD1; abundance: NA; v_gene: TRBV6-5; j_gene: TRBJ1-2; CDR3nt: TGTGCCAGCAGCTACGCCAACAGGGGGGACTATGGCTACACCTTC; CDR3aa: CASSYANRGDYGYTF
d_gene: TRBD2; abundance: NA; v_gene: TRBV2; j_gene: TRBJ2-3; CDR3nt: TGTGCCAGCAGTGACGCCGGGGGGAAGAGCACAGATACGCAGTATTTT; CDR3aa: CASSDAGGKSTDTQYF
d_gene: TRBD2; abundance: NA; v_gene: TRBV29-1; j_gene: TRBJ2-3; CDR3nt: TGCAGCGTCAGGACTAGCGGGAGGCCCCTAAGCACAGATACGCAGTATTTT; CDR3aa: CSVRTSGRPLSTDTQYF
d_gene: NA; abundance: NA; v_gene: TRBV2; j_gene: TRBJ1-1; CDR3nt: TGTGCCAACCAATTACAACCGAACACTGAAGCTTTCTTT; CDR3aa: CANQLQPNTEAFF
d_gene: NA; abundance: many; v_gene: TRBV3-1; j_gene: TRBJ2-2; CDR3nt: TGTGCCAGCACCTTAGCCGCGAACACCGGGGAGCTGTTTTTT; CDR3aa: CASTLAANTGELFF
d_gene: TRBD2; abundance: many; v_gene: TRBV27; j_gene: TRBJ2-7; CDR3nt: TGTGCCAGCAGTTTGTCTAGCGGGAGCTCCTACGAGCAGTACTTC; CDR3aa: CASSLSSGSSYEQYF
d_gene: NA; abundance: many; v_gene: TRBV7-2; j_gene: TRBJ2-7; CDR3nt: TGTGCCAGCAGCCCATTGCCGGGGGCGCACGAGCAGTACTTC; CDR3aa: CASSPLPGAHEQYF
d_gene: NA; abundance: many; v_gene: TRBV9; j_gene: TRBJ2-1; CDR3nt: TGTGCCAGCAGCGCGGGCCGGAGCTCCTACAATGAGCAGTTCTTC; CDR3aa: CASSAGRSSYNEQFF
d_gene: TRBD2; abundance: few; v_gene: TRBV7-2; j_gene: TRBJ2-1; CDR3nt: TGTGCCAGCAGCCTATCTAGCGGGAGGAGGGATGAGCAGTTCTTC; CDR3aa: CASSLSSGRRDEQFF